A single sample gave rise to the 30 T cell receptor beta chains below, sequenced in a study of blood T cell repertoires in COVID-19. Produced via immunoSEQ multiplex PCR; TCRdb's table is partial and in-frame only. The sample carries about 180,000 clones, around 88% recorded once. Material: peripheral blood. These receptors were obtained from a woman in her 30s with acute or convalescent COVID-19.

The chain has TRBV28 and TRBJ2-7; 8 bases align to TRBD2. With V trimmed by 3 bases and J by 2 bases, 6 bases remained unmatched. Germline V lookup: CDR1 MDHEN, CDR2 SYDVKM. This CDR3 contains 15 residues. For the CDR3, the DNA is TGTGCCAGCAGTTTTGTGGCGGGAGGAGCCTACGAGCAGTACTTC. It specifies CASSFVAGGAYEQYF.

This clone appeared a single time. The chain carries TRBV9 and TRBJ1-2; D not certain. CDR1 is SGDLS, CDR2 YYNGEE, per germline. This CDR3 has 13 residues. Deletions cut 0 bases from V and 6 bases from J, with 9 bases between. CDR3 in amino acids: CASSVGGSDGYTF. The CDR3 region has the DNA TGTGCCAGCAGCGTAGGAGGTTCGGATGGCTACACCTTC. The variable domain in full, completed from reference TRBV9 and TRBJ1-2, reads DSGVTQTPKHLITATGQRVTLRCSPRSGDLSVYWYQQSLDQGLQFLIQYYNGEERAKGNILERFSAQQFPDLHSELNLSSLELGDSALYFCASSVGGSDGYTFGSGTRLTVV.

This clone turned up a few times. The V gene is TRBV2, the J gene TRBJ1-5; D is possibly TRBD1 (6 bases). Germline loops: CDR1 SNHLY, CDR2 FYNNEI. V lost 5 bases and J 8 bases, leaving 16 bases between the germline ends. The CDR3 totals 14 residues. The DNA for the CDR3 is TGTGCCAGCAGTAAAACAGGGCAGGAGGAGCCCCAGCATTTT. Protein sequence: CASSKTGQEEPQHF.

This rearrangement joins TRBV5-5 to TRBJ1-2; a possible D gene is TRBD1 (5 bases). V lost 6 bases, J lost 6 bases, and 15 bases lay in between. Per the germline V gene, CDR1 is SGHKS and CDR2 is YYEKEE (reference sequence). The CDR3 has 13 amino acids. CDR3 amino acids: CASTSQRGHGYTF. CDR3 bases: TGTGCCAGCACCTCCCAAAGGGGTCATGGCTACACCTTC. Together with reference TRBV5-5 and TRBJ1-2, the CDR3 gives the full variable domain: DAGVTQSPTHLIKTRGQQVTLRCSPISGHKSVSWYQQVLGQGPQFIFQYYEKEERGRGNFPDRFSARQFPNYSSELNVNALLLGDSALYLCASTSQRGHGYTFGSGTRLTVV.

Here the CDR3 DNA reads TGTGCCAGCAGCCCGTCGGGGGGCAAAATCCGTTTCACTGAAGCTTTCTTT. It is translated as CASSPSGGKIRFTEAFF. This chain links TRBV13 with TRBJ1-1, with D possibly TRBD1 on 6 matching bases. V gave up 5 bases and J gave up 4 bases, with 23 bases separating them. There are 17 residues in the CDR3. Per germline, CDR1 PRHDT and CDR2 FYEKMQ (reference sequence).

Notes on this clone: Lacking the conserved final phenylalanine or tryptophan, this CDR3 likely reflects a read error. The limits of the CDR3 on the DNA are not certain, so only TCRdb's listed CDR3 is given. The CDR3 reads CASSSYRDKAL. The chain is built from TRBV7-9 and TRBJ1-3; the table names TRBD1, a call not compared with the DNA. Germline values: CDR1 SEHNR, CDR2 FQNEAQ (reference sequence). The CDR3 extends over 11 residues, inclusive of both ends.

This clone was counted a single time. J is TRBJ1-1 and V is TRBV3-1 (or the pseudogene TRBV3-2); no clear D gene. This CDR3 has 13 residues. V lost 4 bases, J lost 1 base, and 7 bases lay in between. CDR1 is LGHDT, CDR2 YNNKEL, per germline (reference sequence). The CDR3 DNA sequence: TGTGCCAGCAGCCCGGTCACGAACACTGAAGCTTTCTTT. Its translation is CASSPVTNTEAFF.

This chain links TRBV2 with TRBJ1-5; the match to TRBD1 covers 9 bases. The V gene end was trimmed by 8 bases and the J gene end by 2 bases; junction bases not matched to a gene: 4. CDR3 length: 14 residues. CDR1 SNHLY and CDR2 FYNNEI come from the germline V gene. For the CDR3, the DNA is TGTGCCAGCCGACAGGGGGTCGGCAATCAGCCCCAGCATTTT. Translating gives CASRQGVGNQPQHF. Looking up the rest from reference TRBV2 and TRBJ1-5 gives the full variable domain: EPEVTQTPSHQVTQMGQEVILRCVPISNHLYFYWYRQILGQKVEFLVSFYNNEISEKSEIFDDQFSVERPDGSNFTLKIRSTKLEDSAMYFCASRQGVGNQPQHFGDGTRLSIL.

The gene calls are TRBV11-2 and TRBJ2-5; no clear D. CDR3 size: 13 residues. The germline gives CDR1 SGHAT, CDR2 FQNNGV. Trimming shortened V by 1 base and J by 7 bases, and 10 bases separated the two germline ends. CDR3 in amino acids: CASSLGAAGTQYF. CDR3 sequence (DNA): TGTGCCAGCAGCTTAGGGGCAGCCGGGACCCAGTACTTC.

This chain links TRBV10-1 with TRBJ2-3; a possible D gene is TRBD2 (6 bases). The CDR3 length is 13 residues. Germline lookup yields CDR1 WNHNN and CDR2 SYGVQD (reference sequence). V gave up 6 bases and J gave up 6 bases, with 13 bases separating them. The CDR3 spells CASRGSSGDTQYF. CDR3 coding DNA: TGCGCCAGCAGGGGATCGAGCGGGGATACGCAGTATTTT.

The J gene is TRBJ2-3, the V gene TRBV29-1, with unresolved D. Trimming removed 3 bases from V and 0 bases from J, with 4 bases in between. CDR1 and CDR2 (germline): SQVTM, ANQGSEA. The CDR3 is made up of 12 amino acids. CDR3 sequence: CSVDGSTDTQYF. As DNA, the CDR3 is TGCAGCGTTGACGGTAGCACAGATACGCAGTATTTT.

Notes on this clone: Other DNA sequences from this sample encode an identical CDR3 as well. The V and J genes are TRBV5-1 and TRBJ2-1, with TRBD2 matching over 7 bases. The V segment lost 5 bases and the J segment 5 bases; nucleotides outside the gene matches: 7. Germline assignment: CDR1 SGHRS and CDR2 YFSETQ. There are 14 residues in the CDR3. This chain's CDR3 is CASSAAGEDNEQFF. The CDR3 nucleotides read TGCGCCAGCAGTGCGGCGGGAGAGGACAATGAGCAGTTCTTC.

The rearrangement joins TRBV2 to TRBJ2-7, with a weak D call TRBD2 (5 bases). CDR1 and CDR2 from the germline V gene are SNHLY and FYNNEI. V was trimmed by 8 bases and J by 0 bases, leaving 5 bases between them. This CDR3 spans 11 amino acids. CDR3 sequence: CASGLSYEQYF. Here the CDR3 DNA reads TGTGCCAGCGGACTCTCCTACGAGCAGTACTTC.

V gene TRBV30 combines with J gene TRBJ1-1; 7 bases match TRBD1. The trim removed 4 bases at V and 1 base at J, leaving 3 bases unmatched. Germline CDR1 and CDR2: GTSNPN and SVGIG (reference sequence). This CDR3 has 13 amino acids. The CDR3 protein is CAWTRDRNTEAFF. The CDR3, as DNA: TGTGCCTGGACGCGGGACAGGAACACTGAAGCTTTCTTT. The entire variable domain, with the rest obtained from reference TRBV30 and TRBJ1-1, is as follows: SQTIHQWPATLVQPVGSPLSLECTVEGTSNPNLYWYRQAAGRGLQLLFYSVGIGQISSEVPQNLSASRPQDRQFILSSKKLLLSDSGFYLCAWTRDRNTEAFFGQGTRLTVV.

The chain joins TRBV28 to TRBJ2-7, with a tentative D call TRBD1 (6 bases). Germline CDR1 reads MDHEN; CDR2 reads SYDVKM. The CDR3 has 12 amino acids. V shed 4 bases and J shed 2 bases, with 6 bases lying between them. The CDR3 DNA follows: TGTGCCAGCAGTTGGGGGCCCTACGAGCAGTACTTC. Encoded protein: CASSWGPYEQYF. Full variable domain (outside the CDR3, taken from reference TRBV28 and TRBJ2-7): DVKVTQSSRYLVKRTGEKVFLECVQDMDHENMFWYRQDPGLGLRLIYFSYDVKMKEKGDIPEGYSVSREKKERFSLILESASTNQTSMYLCASSWGPYEQYFGPGTRLTVT.

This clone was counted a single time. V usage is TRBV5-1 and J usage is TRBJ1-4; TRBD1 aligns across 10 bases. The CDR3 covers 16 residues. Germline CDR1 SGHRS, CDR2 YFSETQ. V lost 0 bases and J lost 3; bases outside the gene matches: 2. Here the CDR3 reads CASSLEGTGANEKLFF. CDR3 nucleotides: TGCGCCAGCAGCTTGGAGGGGACAGGGGCTAATGAAAAACTGTTTTTT.

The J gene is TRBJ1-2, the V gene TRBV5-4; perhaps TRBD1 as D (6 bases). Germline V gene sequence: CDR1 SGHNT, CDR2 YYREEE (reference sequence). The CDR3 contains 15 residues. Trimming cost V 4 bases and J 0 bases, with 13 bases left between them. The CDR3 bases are TGTGCCAGCAGCCGACAGACAGGAGCTAACTATGGCTACACCTTC. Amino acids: CASSRQTGANYGYTF.

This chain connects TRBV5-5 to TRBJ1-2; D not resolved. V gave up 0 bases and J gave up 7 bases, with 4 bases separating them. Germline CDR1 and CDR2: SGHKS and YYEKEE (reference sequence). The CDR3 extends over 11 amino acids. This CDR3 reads CASSLASGYTF. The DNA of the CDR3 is TGTGCCAGCAGCTTGGCTTCTGGCTACACCTTC.

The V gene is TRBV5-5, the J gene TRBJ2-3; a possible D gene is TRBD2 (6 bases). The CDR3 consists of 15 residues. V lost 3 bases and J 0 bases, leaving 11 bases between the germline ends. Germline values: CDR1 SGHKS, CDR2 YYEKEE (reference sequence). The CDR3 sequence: CASSSGGISTDTQYF. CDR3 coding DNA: TGTGCCAGCAGCTCTGGGGGGATTAGCACAGATACGCAGTATTTT.

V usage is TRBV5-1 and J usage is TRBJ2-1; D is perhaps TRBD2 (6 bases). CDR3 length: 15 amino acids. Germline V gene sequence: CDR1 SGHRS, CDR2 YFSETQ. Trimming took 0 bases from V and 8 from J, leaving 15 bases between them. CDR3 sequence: CASSLAGGPSDEQFF. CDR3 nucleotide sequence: TGCGCCAGCAGCTTGGCTGGAGGGCCCTCGGATGAGCAGTTCTTC.

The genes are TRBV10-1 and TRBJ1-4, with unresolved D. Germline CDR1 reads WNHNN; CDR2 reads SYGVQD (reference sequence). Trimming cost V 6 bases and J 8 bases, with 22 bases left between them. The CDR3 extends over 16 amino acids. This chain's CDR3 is CASSRLRSSEREKLFF. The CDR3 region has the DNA TGCGCCAGCAGCCGTCTTAGGTCTAGTGAAAGGGAAAAACTGTTTTTT.

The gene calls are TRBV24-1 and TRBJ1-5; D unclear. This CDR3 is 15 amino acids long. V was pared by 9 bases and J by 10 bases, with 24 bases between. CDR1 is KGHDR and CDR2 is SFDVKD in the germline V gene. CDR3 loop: CATALYRVEFPPQHF. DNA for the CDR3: TGTGCCACCGCTCTTTATCGGGTGGAGTTTCCTCCCCAGCATTTT.

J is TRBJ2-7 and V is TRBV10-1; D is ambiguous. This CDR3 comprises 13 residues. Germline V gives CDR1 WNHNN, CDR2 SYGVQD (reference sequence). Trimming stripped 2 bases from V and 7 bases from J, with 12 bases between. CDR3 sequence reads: CASSENPGGEQYF. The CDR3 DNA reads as TGCGCCAGCAGTGAGAACCCAGGTGGGGAGCAGTACTTC.

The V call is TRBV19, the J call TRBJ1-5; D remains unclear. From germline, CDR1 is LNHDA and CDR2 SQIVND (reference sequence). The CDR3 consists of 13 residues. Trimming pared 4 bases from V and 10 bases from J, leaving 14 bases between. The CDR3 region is CASSTHYQQPQHF. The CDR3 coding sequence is TGTGCCAGTAGTACCCACTATCAACAACCCCAGCATTTT. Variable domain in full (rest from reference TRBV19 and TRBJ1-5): DGGITQSPKYLFRKEGQNVTLSCEQNLNHDAMYWYRQDPGQGLRLIYYSQIVNDFQKGDIAEGYSVSREKKESFPLTVTSAQKNPTAFYLCASSTHYQQPQHFGDGTRLSIL.

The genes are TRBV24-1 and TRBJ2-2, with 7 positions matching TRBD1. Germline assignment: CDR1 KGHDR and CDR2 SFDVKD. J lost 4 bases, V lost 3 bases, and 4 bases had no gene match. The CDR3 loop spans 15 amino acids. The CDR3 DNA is TGTGCCACCAGTGATCCTCCAGGGGGCACCGGGGAGCTGTTTTTT. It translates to CATSDPPGGTGELFF.

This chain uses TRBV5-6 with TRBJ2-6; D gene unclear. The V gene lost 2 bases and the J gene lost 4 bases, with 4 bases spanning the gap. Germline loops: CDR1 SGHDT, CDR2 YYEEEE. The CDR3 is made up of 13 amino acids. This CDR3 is CASSLSGANVLTF. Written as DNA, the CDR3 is TGTGCCAGCAGCTTATCGGGGGCCAACGTCCTGACTTTC.

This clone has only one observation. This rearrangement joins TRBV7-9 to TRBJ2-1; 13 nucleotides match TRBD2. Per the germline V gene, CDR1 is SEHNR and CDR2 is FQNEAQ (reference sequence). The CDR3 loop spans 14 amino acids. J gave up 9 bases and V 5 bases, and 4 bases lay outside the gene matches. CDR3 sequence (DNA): TGTGCCAGCAGCCCACTAGCGGGAGGGGTTGAGCAGTTCTTC. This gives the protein CASSPLAGGVEQFF.

The CDR3 DNA follows: TGTGCCAGCTTACCAATATGGGGAGCTGAGCAGTTCTTC. Residues: CASLPIWGAEQFF. The V call is TRBV27, the J call TRBJ2-1; D might be TRBD2 (5 bases). This CDR3 has 13 residues. The germline V gene encodes CDR1 MNHEY and CDR2 SMNVEV (reference sequence). V lost 8 bases to trimming and J lost 9 bases, with 17 bases between them.

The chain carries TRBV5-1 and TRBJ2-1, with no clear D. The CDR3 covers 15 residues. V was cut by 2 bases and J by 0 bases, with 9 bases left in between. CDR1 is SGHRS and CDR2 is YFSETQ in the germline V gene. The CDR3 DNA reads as TGCGCCAGCAGCTTATTTCCGAGCTCCTACAATGAGCAGTTCTTC. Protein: CASSLFPSSYNEQFF.

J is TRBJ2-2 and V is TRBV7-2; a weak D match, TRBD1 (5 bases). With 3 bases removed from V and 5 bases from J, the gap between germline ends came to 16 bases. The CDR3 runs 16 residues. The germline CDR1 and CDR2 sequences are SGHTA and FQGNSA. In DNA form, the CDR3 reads TGTGCCAGCAGCTTTGGACAACCCTTACTGACCGGGGAGCTGTTTTTT. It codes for CASSFGQPLLTGELFF.